The sequence of this T cell receptor (beta chain) was determined in a study of CD8+ T cells in alopecia areata. It was cDNA, reverse transcribed from extracted RNA, that served as the sequencing template. Here immunoSEQ multiplex PCR was the method, and the copy in TCRdb shows in-frame clones only, minus some. Found here are some 240,000 clones, less than 75% of them singletons; the top ten hold 1.6%. The treatment: oral pan-JAK inhibitor, 5-10 mg twice daily. The CDR3 sequence is 15 residues long. Trimming took off 0 bases at V and 5 bases at J, with 15 bases between the two ends. CDR1 and CDR2 (germline): SQVTM, ANQGSEA.

The sequence derives from a human donor with alopecia areata. Sample: CD4+ T cells sorted from blood, taken at week 4, from a patient treated with tofacitinib. The chain couples TRBV29-1 to TRBJ2-3; D tentatively reads TRBD1 or TRBD2 (6 bases each). For the CDR3, the DNA is TGCAGCGTTGAAGAGAGGGGGGCCGTTATAGATACGCAGTATTTT. This gives the protein CSVEERGAVIDTQYF.